The 10 T cell receptor beta chains reported below all come from one sample, sequenced in a study of OX40 agonist ivuxolimab in advanced cancers. This table comes from immunoSEQ multiplex PCR, and its TCRdb copy is limited to in-frame clones, with some not included. The data contain about 49,000 clones, more than 70% of them seen just once; the ten biggest clones take up around 1.1%. The specimen was CD4+ or CD8+ T cells sorted from blood, collected in a trial of the OX40 agonist ivuxolimab. The origin of the receptors is an adult with an advanced solid tumor such as melanoma, head and neck, liver or kidney cancer.

The chain is built from TRBV4-3 and TRBJ1-4; the match to TRBD1 covers 9 bases. There are 15 residues in the CDR3. V gave up 1 base and J gave up 5 bases; unmatched junction bases: 2. Looked up from germline, CDR1 is LGHNA and CDR2 is YSLEER. The CDR3: CASSQGDRDNEKLFF. CDR3 DNA sequence: TGCGCCAGCAGCCAAGGGGACAGGGACAATGAAAAACTGTTTTTT.

CDR3 sequence (DNA): TGCAGCGGGGCACAGGGAAAAGAGACCCAGTACTTC. Residues: CSGAQGKETQYF. V is TRBV29-1 and J is TRBJ2-5; possibly TRBD1 for D (6 bases). The germline V gene encodes CDR1 SQVTM and CDR2 ANQGSEA. This CDR3 has 12 residues. V lost 7 bases to trimming and J lost 3 bases, with 12 bases between them. Variable domain in full (rest from reference TRBV29-1 and TRBJ2-5): SAVISQKPSRDICQRGTSLTIQCQVDSQVTMMFWYRQQPGQSLTLIATANQGSEATYESGFVIDKFPISRPNLTFSTLTVSNMSPEDSSIYLCSGAQGKETQYFGPGTRLLVL.

Regarding this clone: One junction end disagrees with the germline gene, perhaps due to a read error. The chain carries TRBV4-1 and TRBJ2-3; D unresolved. Germline V lookup: CDR1 MGHRA, CDR2 YSYEKL. This CDR3 spans 11 amino acids. CDR3 coding DNA: TGCGCCAGCGGCCAAGGCCGTACGCAGTATTTT. Protein product: CASGQGRTQYF.

This sequence joins TRBV7-2 and TRBJ2-5; 8 positions match TRBD2. Germline lookup yields CDR1 SGHTA and CDR2 FQGNSA. This CDR3 has 16 residues. J was trimmed by 4 bases and V by 4 bases; bases with no gene match: 11. The CDR3 reads CASSWSGGGGVETQYF. The DNA for the CDR3 is TGTGCCAGCAGCTGGTCGGGAGGGGGAGGCGTAGAGACCCAGTACTTC.

This clone has only one observation. This sequence joins TRBV6-6 and TRBJ2-3, with 8 bases matching TRBD1. V shed 6 bases, J shed 2 bases, and the junction held 4 bases outside the gene matches. The germline gives CDR1 MNHNY, CDR2 SVGAGI (reference sequence). The CDR3 is 14 amino acids. The CDR3 spells CASRRDRNTDTQYF. The CDR3, as DNA: TGTGCCAGCAGAAGGGACAGGAACACAGATACGCAGTATTTT.

The rearrangement links TRBV30 to TRBJ1-2; the D gene is possibly TRBD1 (6 bases). Germline V lookup: CDR1 GTSNPN, CDR2 SVGIG (reference sequence). Trimming took 4 bases from V and 8 from J, leaving 14 bases between them. This CDR3 comprises 12 residues. CDR3 sequence: CAWIQGREGYTF. CDR3 in DNA: TGTGCCTGGATTCAGGGGAGGGAGGGCTACACCTTC.

This chain joins TRBV6-6 and TRBJ2-1; TRBD2 might be the D (6 bases). The CDR3 length is 11 residues. Germline V lookup: CDR1 MNHNY, CDR2 SVGAGI (reference sequence). Trimming left V 5 bases short and J 14 bases short, with 13 bases between. The CDR3 DNA is TGTGCCAGCAGTCGGGAGTCCCTGGAGTTCTTC. Residues: CASSRESLEFF.

In regard to this clone: The same CDR3 is also encoded by other DNA sequences in this sample. The chain combines TRBV6-5 with TRBJ1-1; D is undetermined. Trimming cost V 2 bases and J 1 base, with 8 bases left between them. The CDR3 totals 14 residues. Germline V gives CDR1 MNHEY, CDR2 SVGAGI. CDR3 protein: CASSYPGSNTEAFF. CDR3 bases: TGTGCCAGCAGTTACCCTGGGTCGAACACTGAAGCTTTCTTT.

The V gene is TRBV28, the J gene TRBJ2-3; the D is unclear. Germline values: CDR1 MDHEN, CDR2 SYDVKM. The CDR3 consists of 14 residues. V was shortened by 10 bases and J by 1 base, with 15 bases between the two germline ends. The CDR3 coding sequence is TGTGCCACCAATTCGTTCCGGGGCACAGATACGCAGTATTTT. It yields the protein CATNSFRGTDTQYF.

This chain connects TRBV19 to TRBJ2-2; D is perhaps TRBD1 (6 bases). The V end was cut by 6 bases, the J end by 6 bases, with 14 bases between. CDR1 is LNHDA, CDR2 SQIVND, per germline (reference sequence). The CDR3 consists of 14 residues. Here the CDR3 reads CASRLKGVAGELFF. The CDR3 DNA sequence: TGTGCCAGTAGGCTCAAGGGGGTGGCCGGGGAGCTGTTTTTT.